The T cell receptor beta chain described here comes from a study of T cell responses to AZD1222 COVID-19 vaccine. Study-wide findings and caveats: White British donors predominated, females outnumbered males, and clonal diversity was possibly underestimated. Samples come after the peak T cell response, not at day 14.

Germline assignment: CDR1 MNHEY and CDR2 SVGAGI. V was cut by 6 bases and J by 8 bases, with 14 bases left in between. The CDR3 runs 13 residues. TCRdb's copy holds only in-frame clones and misses some; the assay was immunoSEQ multiplex PCR. The table lists under 150,000 clones, 90% of them singletons. Second doses at about 4 or about 12 weeks were pooled. A word on this clone: What it binds is not known.

The sample in question was peripheral blood, obtained 28 days after the second AZD1222 dose. The sequence derives from an adult who received the AZD1222 COVID-19 vaccine. This chain uses TRBV6-5 with TRBJ2-1; D may be TRBD2 (5 bases). This chain's CDR3 is CASSEGAVYEQFF. DNA for the CDR3: TGTGCCAGCAGCGAGGGAGCGGTATATGAGCAGTTCTTC.